The present T cell receptor (beta chain) was sequenced within a study of blood T cell repertoires in COVID-19. In the authors' methods: Counts of nucleated cells, estimated from reference gene primer amplification, were obtained. Repertoires were generated with immunoSEQ multiplex PCR, while TCRdb's copy carries only in-frame clones and drops some. V, J and clone size are taken as reported in that table, and D and trimming were inferred from the DNA itself. The sample shows 250,000 or so clones, 70% to 90% of them seen only once. Participants were aged about 18 to 89 years from 20 to 30 US areas. Germline CDR1 is SGHTA and CDR2 is FQGNSA. The CDR3 length is 17 residues. V lost 5 bases to trimming and J lost 0 bases; unmatched junction nucleotides: 9.

The material sequenced was PBMCs or T cells enriched from blood (not recorded which). This sequence originates from a man aged 30 to 39 who had recovered from COVID-19. The V and J genes are TRBV7-2 and TRBJ2-1; 8 bases fit TRBD1. The CDR3: CASSKPGGEISYNEQFF. For the CDR3, the DNA is TGTGCCAGCAGCAAACCAGGGGGCGAGATCTCCTACAATGAGCAGTTCTTC.